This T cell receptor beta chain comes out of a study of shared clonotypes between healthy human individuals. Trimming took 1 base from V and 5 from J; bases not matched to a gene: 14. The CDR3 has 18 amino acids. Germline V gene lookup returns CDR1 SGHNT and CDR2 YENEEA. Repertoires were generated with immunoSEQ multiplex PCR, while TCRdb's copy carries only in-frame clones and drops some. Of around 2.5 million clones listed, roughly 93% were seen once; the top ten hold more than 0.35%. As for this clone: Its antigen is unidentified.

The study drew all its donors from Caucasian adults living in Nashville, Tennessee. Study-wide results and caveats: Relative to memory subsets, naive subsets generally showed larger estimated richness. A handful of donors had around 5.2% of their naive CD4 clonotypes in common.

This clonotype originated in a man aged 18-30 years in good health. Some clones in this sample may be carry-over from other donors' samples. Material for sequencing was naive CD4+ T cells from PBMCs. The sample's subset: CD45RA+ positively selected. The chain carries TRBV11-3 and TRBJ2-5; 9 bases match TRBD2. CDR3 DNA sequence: TGTGCCAGCAGCTTAGGAGGTAGCGGGAGTCCCCACGGGGAGACCCAGTACTTC. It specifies CASSLGGSGSPHGETQYF.